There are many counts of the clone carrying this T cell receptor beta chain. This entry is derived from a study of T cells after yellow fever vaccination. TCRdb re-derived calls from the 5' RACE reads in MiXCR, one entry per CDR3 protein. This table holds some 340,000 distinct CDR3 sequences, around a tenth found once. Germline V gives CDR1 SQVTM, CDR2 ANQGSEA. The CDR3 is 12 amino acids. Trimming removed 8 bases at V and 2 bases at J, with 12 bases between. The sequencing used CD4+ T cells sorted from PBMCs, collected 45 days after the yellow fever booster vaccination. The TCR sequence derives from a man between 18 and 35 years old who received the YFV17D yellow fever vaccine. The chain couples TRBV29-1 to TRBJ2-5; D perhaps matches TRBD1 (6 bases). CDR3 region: CSYNRVQETQYF. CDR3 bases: TGCAGCTACAACAGGGTTCAAGAGACCCAGTACTTC.